This TCR beta chain emerged from a study of blood T cell repertoires in COVID-19. Produced via immunoSEQ multiplex PCR; TCRdb's table is partial and in-frame only. Of hundreds of thousands of clones in the sample, more than 75% are singletons; the top ten hold 3% to 4%. V dropped 4 bases and J dropped 5; count of bases not matched to a gene: 10. Germline CDR1 is MGHRA and CDR2 is YSYEKL. The CDR3 contains 16 residues. Adults between about 18 and 89 years of age took part from under 25 US areas. V is TRBV4-1 and J is TRBJ2-1; 8 bases align to TRBD2. The origin of this receptor is a middle-aged woman with acute COVID-19. Sample: PBMCs or T cells enriched from blood (not recorded which). The CDR3 here is CASSLQLAVPNNEQFF. The CDR3 coding sequence is TGCGCCAGCAGCCTCCAACTAGCGGTCCCCAACAATGAGCAGTTCTTC.